The subject of this entry is one T cell receptor (beta chain). Its target is unknown. This CDR3 has 16 residues. V shed 5 bases and J 3 bases; nucleotides not matched to a gene: 13. CDR1 is SGHVS and CDR2 is FQNEAQ in the germline V gene. This sample was included in a study of T-cell reconstitution after alpha-beta-depleted transplantation in children. General study findings and limits: In some patients, recipient T cells and intrathymic progenitors surviving conditioning explained high day-60 diversity. Hyperexpanded clones declined; after one year, newly produced T cells mostly supplied diversity. Several hundred rapidly expanded clones from non-depleted graft cells reportedly supplied alpha-beta T cells about two months post-transplant.

Unique molecular identifiers were incorporated when the TCRbeta library was constructed. A single record per CDR3 protein comes from TCRdb applying MiXCR to the PCR reads. The table lists around 440,000 distinct CDR3 sequences, around 15% of them singletons, with approximately 29% in the top ten. Sequences were derived from PBMCs, mostly from graft donor cells, sampled 360 days after TCRalphabeta/CD19-depleted stem cell transplant. This chain links TRBV7-8 with TRBJ2-7; 7 positions match TRBD1. The TCR comes from a boy in the first two years of life who had a stem cell transplant for Wiskott-Aldrich syndrome, so the T cells may come from the graft donor. CDR3 sequence: CASSPLDRAHNYEQYF. In DNA, the CDR3 is TGTGCCAGCAGCCCATTAGACAGGGCCCATAACTACGAGCAGTACTTC. Together with reference TRBV7-8 and TRBJ2-7, the CDR3 gives the full variable domain: GAGVSQSPRYKVAKRGQDVALRCDPISGHVSLFWYQQALGQGPEFLTYFQNEAQLDKSGLPSDRFFAERPEGSVSTLKIQRTQQEDSAVYLCASSPLDRAHNYEQYFGPGTRLTVT.